This passage covers 27 T cell receptor beta chains from one sample sequenced in a study of cytomegalovirus exposure and HLA in healthy donors. Amplification used 60 Vbeta primers and 13 Jbeta primers. Here immunoSEQ multiplex PCR was the method, and the copy in TCRdb shows in-frame clones only, minus some. The sample has fewer than 250,000 clones, around 75% seen once. Sequencing input: PBMCs. Receptors were obtained from a woman aged 30 to 39 in good health and CMV-seropositive.

This chain links TRBV19 with TRBJ1-5; 9 bases match TRBD1. J lost 6 bases, V lost 11 bases, and 8 bases had no gene match. Germline loops: CDR1 LNHDA, CDR2 SQIVND (reference sequence). CDR3 length: 13 amino acids. CDR3 DNA: TGTGCCGGGGGACAGGGAACGGGTCAGCCCCAGCATTTT. It encodes CAGGQGTGQPQHF.

This clone was observed a few times. V and J are TRBV4-2 and TRBJ2-7, with 12 bases aligning to TRBD1. The V gene end was trimmed by 3 bases and the J gene end by 7 bases; junction bases not matched to a gene: 7. Per germline, CDR1 LGHNA and CDR2 YNFKEQ. The CDR3 is 15 residues long. Here the CDR3 DNA reads TGTGCCAGCAGCCACTCCGGGACAGGGGGCCTAGAGCAGTACTTC. As protein: CASSHSGTGGLEQYF.

This rearrangement joins TRBV28 to TRBJ2-7, with D possibly TRBD2 on 5 matching bases. V dropped 6 bases and J dropped 0 bases, with 15 bases sitting between them. CDR1 is MDHEN and CDR2 is SYDVKM in the germline V gene. The CDR3 has 15 residues. CDR3 amino acids: CASRPTRGSSYEQYF. Here the CDR3 DNA reads TGTGCCAGCAGGCCAACACGGGGAAGCTCCTACGAGCAGTACTTC.

This clone was seen only a few times. The chain is built from TRBV21-1 and TRBJ2-7; no check of the table's D call, TRBD2, against the DNA was made. TRBV21-1 is assigned pseudogene status. The length of the CDR3 is 16 residues. CDR3: CASSKSTSPGPYEQYF. The CDR3 DNA reads as TGTGCCAGCAGCAAGTCGACTAGCCCGGGGCCCTACGAGCAGTACTTC.

This clone was picked up one time. The chain couples TRBV5-1 to TRBJ2-7; 8 bases are shared with TRBD1. V was clipped by 3 bases and J by 3 bases; unmatched bases: 8. CDR1 and CDR2 from the germline V gene are SGHRS and YFSETQ. The CDR3 sequence is 15 residues long. Written as DNA, the CDR3 is TGCGCCAGCAGCTCTGCGGGCACAGGGGGCTACGAGCAGTACTTC. Protein sequence: CASSSAGTGGYEQYF.

The chain uses TRBV29-1 and TRBJ2-7; TRBD1 aligns across 10 bases. The CDR3 sequence is 13 residues long. J was trimmed by 3 bases and V by 6 bases; bases with no gene match: 5. CDR1 is SQVTM, CDR2 ANQGSEA, per germline. DNA of the CDR3: TGCAGCGTCGTCGGGACAGGGGTCTACGAGCAGTACTTC. It codes for CSVVGTGVYEQYF.

The chain uses TRBV29-1 and TRBJ2-2, with a possible D match to TRBD1 (6 bases). Germline assignment: CDR1 SQVTM and CDR2 ANQGSEA. This CDR3 is 11 amino acids long. Trimming left V 7 bases short and J 7 bases short, with 10 bases between. The CDR3 region is CSGRTVGELFF. As DNA, the CDR3 is TGCAGCGGTCGGACAGTCGGGGAGCTGTTTTTT.

There are a few counts of this clone. The gene calls are TRBV6-1 and TRBJ1-2; D remains unclear. V gave up 8 bases and J gave up 4 bases, with 17 bases separating them. Per germline, CDR1 MNHNS and CDR2 SASEGT. The CDR3 spans 14 residues. CDR3 amino acids: CASRGPLVTYGYTF. The CDR3, as DNA: TGTGCCAGCCGAGGCCCGCTAGTCACCTATGGCTACACCTTC.

This clone was counted between two and nine times. The rearrangement joins TRBV5-5 to TRBJ1-5, with D unclear. The ends were cut back, 0 bases at V and 7 bases at J, with 11 bases in the middle. The CDR3 extends over 14 amino acids. CDR1 is SGHKS and CDR2 is YYEKEE in the germline V gene (reference sequence). CDR3 DNA sequence: TGTGCCAGCAGCTTGGATGGGAGATCCCAGCCCCAGCATTTT. It encodes CASSLDGRSQPQHF.

The CDR3 sequence: CASRATGSGANVLTF. CDR3 coding DNA: TGTGCCAGCAGGGCAACAGGGTCTGGGGCCAACGTCCTGACTTTC. The chain links TRBV6-5 to TRBJ2-6; the D gene is possibly TRBD1 (6 bases). Germline-derived CDR1 and CDR2 are MNHEY and SVGAGI. The V gene lost 6 bases and the J gene lost 1 base, with 10 bases spanning the gap. CDR3 size: 15 residues.

The gene calls are TRBV14 and TRBJ2-5; D ambiguous. The CDR3 consists of 13 residues. Germline values: CDR1 SGHDN, CDR2 FVKESK. V was clipped by 3 bases and J by 2 bases, with 7 bases between them. This chain's CDR3 is CASSHQTQETQYF. The CDR3 DNA follows: TGTGCCAGCAGCCATCAGACACAAGAGACCCAGTACTTC.

This clone was detected only once. The chain is built from TRBV10-3 and TRBJ2-3; 8 nucleotides match TRBD2. This CDR3 spans 14 amino acids. CDR1 and CDR2 (germline): ENHRY, SYGVKD. V shed 7 bases, J shed 3 bases, and the junction held 6 bases outside the gene matches. The CDR3 loop reads CAITPGLVTDTQYF. Written as DNA, the CDR3 is TGTGCCATCACTCCGGGACTAGTGACAGATACGCAGTATTTT.

The CDR3 DNA sequence: TGTGCCAGCAGCTTGGGGTCTAGCGGCAGCTCCTACAATGAGCAGTTCTTC. This gives the protein CASSLGSSGSSYNEQFF. This rearrangement joins TRBV5-8 to TRBJ2-1; TRBD2 aligns across 7 bases. J was trimmed by 0 bases and V by 0 bases; bases with no gene match: 6. Germline CDR1 is SGHTS and CDR2 is YDEGEE. CDR3 length: 17 residues.

V gene TRBV28 combines with J gene TRBJ2-1; possible D gene TRBD2, 5 bases. V lost 6 bases and J 8 bases, leaving 20 bases between the germline ends. Germline loops: CDR1 MDHEN, CDR2 SYDVKM. This CDR3 is 15 amino acids long. In DNA, the CDR3 is TGTGCCAGCAGAAATGGACTCCCGGTCGAGGATGAGCAGTTCTTC. Its translation is CASRNGLPVEDEQFF.

The V and J genes are TRBV28 and TRBJ1-5; TRBD1 is a possible D gene (6 bases). Germline values: CDR1 MDHEN, CDR2 SYDVKM. This CDR3 contains 14 residues. V lost 5 bases and J 4 bases, leaving 12 bases between the germline ends. The CDR3 DNA is TGTGCCAGCAGTGGGGGGGCGATAAATCAGCCCCAGCATTTT. This encodes CASSGGAINQPQHF.

This sequence joins TRBV9 and TRBJ2-1, with 15 bases matching TRBD2. Germline V lookup: CDR1 SGDLS, CDR2 YYNGEE. Trimming removed 3 bases from V and 7 bases from J; junction bases left unmatched: 8. The length of the CDR3 is 17 residues. CDR3 loop: CASSESGLAGGQNEQFF. CDR3 DNA sequence: TGTGCCAGCAGCGAGTCCGGACTAGCGGGAGGGCAAAATGAGCAGTTCTTC.

This chain joins TRBV6-6 and TRBJ2-7; D perhaps matches TRBD2 (6 bases). The CDR3 loop spans 14 amino acids. CDR1 and CDR2 from the germline V gene are MNHNY and SVGAGI (reference sequence). V gave up 2 bases and J gave up 2 bases, with 10 bases separating them. CDR3 region: CASSYGGATYEQYF. CDR3 in DNA: TGTGCCAGCAGTTACGGCGGGGCTACCTACGAGCAGTACTTC.

This sequence joins TRBV5-1 and TRBJ2-1; TRBD1 matches 11 bases. The CDR3 runs 15 residues. Germline loops: CDR1 SGHRS, CDR2 YFSETQ. With 4 bases clipped from V and 5 bases from J, the junction kept 5 bases outside the gene matches. CDR3 DNA sequence: TGCGCCAGCAGCCCGGACAGGGGGCTCAACAATGAGCAGTTCTTC. This gives the protein CASSPDRGLNNEQFF.

The chain combines TRBV19 with TRBJ2-1; TRBD1 matches at 8 bases. CDR3 length: 13 residues. With 5 bases clipped from V and 8 bases from J, the junction kept 5 bases outside the gene matches. Germline V CDR1 and CDR2: LNHDA, SQIVND (reference sequence). This CDR3 is CASSRQQGDEQFF. Written as DNA, the CDR3 is TGTGCCAGTAGTCGCCAACAGGGGGATGAGCAGTTCTTC.

V is TRBV6-1 and J is TRBJ2-1; 7 nucleotides align to TRBD2. There are 14 residues in the CDR3. Per the germline V gene, CDR1 is MNHNS and CDR2 is SASEGT. V was pared by 3 bases and J by 5 bases, with 4 bases of the junction left unmatched. As DNA, the CDR3 is TGTGCCAGCAGTGATTCGGGAGGTCACAATGAGCAGTTCTTC. It translates to CASSDSGGHNEQFF.

Concerning this clone: Distinct nucleotide sequences in the sample also encode this CDR3. The genes are TRBV11-3 and TRBJ1-1; D may be TRBD1 (5 bases). CDR3 size: 17 residues. The germline CDR1 and CDR2 sequences are SGHNT and YENEEA. Trimming took 3 bases from V and 1 from J, leaving 18 bases between them. The CDR3 loop reads CASSLERQPEGNTEAFF. In DNA, the CDR3 is TGTGCCAGCAGCTTGGAAAGACAGCCGGAAGGGAACACTGAAGCTTTCTTT.

The chain employs TRBV5-4 and TRBJ1-2, with 10 bases fitting TRBD1. V dropped 4 bases and J dropped 6; count of bases not matched to a gene: 3. Germline loops: CDR1 SGHNT, CDR2 YYREEE (reference sequence). This CDR3 has 13 amino acids. The CDR3 DNA sequence: TGTGCCAGCAGCCCCGGACAGGGGGATGGCTACACCTTC. Translated: CASSPGQGDGYTF.

CDR3 DNA: TGTGCCAGCAGCCACCTCCAGGGGGAGGATCAGCCCCAGCATTTT. Translating it yields CASSHLQGEDQPQHF. The chain joins TRBV4-2 to TRBJ1-5; 7 positions agree with TRBD1. Germline loops: CDR1 LGHNA, CDR2 YNFKEQ. The J segment lost 5 bases and the V segment lost 3 bases, leaving 7 bases of the junction unmatched. The CDR3 runs 15 residues.

The V and J genes are TRBV19 and TRBJ2-3; 7 nucleotides align to TRBD2. The V gene's germline CDR1 is LNHDA and CDR2 SQIVND (reference sequence). The junction had 14 bases not matched to a gene; V was cut back by 6 bases and J by 2 bases. The CDR3 is made up of 17 amino acids. CDR3 DNA sequence: TGTGCCAGTAGCGAGAACGGCGGGGGAGGGGCCACAGATACGCAGTATTTT. Translated, it gives CASSENGGGGATDTQYF.

The genes are TRBV21-1 and TRBJ2-1; the table's D call TRBD2 went unverified against the DNA. TRBV21-1 is tagged as a pseudogene. The CDR3 is made up of 17 amino acids. The CDR3, as DNA: TGTGCCAGCAGCAAACATATGGGGGAGGGCCGATGGGGTGAGCAGTTCTTC. Translated, it gives CASSKHMGEGRWGEQFF.

The CDR3 region has the DNA TGTGCCAGCAGTTTGGTCCAGGACGGAGGCACTGAAGCTTTCTTT. This sequence encodes CASSLVQDGGTEAFF. V gene TRBV28 combines with J gene TRBJ1-1; D remains ambiguous. V was trimmed by 3 bases and J by 4 bases, leaving 15 bases between them. This CDR3 contains 15 residues. Germline V gene sequence: CDR1 MDHEN, CDR2 SYDVKM.

The V gene is TRBV19, the J gene TRBJ2-4, with TRBD1 identical over 8 bases. CDR3 length equals 14 residues. The V and J ends lost 6 bases and 9 bases, in that order; junction bases with no gene match: 10. Germline V gene lookup returns CDR1 LNHDA and CDR2 SQIVND (reference sequence). CDR3 coding DNA: TGTGCCAGTAGCCCTCGGACAGGGTCAGGCATTCAGTACTTC. Translation gives CASSPRTGSGIQYF.